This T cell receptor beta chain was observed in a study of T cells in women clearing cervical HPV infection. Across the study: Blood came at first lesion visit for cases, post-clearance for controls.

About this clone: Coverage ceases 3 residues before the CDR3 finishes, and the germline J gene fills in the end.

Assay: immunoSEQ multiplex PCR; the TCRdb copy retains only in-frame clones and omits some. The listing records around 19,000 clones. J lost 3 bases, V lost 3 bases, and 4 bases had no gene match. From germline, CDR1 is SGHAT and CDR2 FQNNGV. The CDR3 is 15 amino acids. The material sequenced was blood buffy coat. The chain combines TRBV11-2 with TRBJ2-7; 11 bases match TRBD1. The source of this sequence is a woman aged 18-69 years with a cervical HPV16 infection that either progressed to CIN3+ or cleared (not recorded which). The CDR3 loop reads CASSFQGQGVYEQYF. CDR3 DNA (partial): TGTGCCAGCAGCTTTCAGGGACAGGGGGTCTACGAG.